The rows below give T cell receptor beta chains drawn from one sample of a study of T-cell reconstitution after alpha-beta-depleted transplantation in children. TCRdb re-called the PCR reads through MiXCR, storing one row per CDR3 protein. The profile covers 250,000 or so distinct CDR3 sequences, with 20% to 30% appearing a single time and around 4.8% taken by the ten largest. The sequencing here drew on PBMCs, mostly from graft donor cells, taken 360 days after TCRalphabeta/CD19-depleted stem cell transplant. The receptors stem from a female patient between 2 and 15 years old who had a stem cell transplant for congenital amegakaryocytic thrombocytopenia, so the T cells may come from the graft donor. CDR3s leave out the opening cysteine and the closing phenylalanine or tryptophan.

CDR3 protein,J gene,CDR3 length,V gene
ASSRDTKETQY,TRBJ2-5,11,TRBV5-1
ASSYLLKTGELF,TRBJ2-2,12,TRBV6-2/TRBV6-3
AISLGPNNQPQH,TRBJ1-5,12,TRBV5-1
AWTSFGELF,TRBJ2-2,9,TRBV30
ASSSAGLAETDTQY,TRBJ2-3,14,TRBV4-1
ASSQGTRQETQY,TRBJ2-5,12,TRBV3-1
ATSDPGTDSNQPQH,TRBJ1-5,14,TRBV24-1
ASSAPGQVGRTDTQY,TRBJ2-3,15,TRBV7-9
ASSFNGASSYEQY,TRBJ2-7,13,TRBV12-3/TRBV12-4
ASSSILEREQY,TRBJ2-7,11,TRBV6-5
ASSSGREGTDTQY,TRBJ2-3,13,TRBV28
SAIVVWDRGPDEAF,TRBJ1-1,14,TRBV20-1
ASSLTSQGPQETQY,TRBJ2-5,14,TRBV5-1
ASSFRTGSGELF,TRBJ2-2,12,TRBV5-1
ASSLVGTDTYEQY,TRBJ2-7,13,TRBV5-1
ASSRDSHNYGYT,TRBJ1-2,12,TRBV11-2
ASSYTGELF,TRBJ2-2,9,TRBV12-3/TRBV12-4
ASSYSLGSQLSGFAYEQY,TRBJ2-7,18,TRBV6-2/TRBV6-3
ASSLESNTGELF,TRBJ2-2,12,TRBV11-2
ASSQAPGQGLEKLF,TRBJ1-4,14,TRBV4-1
ASSFLAVETQY,TRBJ2-5,11,TRBV12-3/TRBV12-4
ASSDVYEQY,TRBJ2-7,9,TRBV12-3/TRBV12-4
SASRLAGYTDTQY,TRBJ2-3,13,TRBV20-1
ASSQFGTSGAYNEQF,TRBJ2-1,15,TRBV6-5
ASSFGQGSSYNEQF,TRBJ2-1,14,TRBV5-1
ASSPLDDTEAF,TRBJ1-1,11,TRBV18
ASSPSGVQGKAIY,TRBJ1-3,13,TRBV7-9
ASSQDSPGVVVLYNEQF,TRBJ2-1,17,TRBV4-2
ASSLHSNRDNEQF,TRBJ2-1,13,TRBV7-9